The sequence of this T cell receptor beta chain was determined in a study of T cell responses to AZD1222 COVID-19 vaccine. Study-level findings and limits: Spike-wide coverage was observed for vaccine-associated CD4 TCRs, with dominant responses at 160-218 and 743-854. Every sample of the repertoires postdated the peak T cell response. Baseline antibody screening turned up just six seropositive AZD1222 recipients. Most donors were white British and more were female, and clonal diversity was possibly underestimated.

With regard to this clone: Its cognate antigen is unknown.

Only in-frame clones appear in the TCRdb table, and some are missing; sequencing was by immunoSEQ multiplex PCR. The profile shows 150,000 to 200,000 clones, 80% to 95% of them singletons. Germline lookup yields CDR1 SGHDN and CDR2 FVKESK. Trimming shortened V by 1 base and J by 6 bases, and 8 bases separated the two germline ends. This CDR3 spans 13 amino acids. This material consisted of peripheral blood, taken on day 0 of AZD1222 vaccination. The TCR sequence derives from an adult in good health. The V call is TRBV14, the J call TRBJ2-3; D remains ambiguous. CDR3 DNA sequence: TGTGCCAGCAGCCAAGCTCGATTGGATACGCAGTATTTT. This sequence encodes CASSQARLDTQYF.